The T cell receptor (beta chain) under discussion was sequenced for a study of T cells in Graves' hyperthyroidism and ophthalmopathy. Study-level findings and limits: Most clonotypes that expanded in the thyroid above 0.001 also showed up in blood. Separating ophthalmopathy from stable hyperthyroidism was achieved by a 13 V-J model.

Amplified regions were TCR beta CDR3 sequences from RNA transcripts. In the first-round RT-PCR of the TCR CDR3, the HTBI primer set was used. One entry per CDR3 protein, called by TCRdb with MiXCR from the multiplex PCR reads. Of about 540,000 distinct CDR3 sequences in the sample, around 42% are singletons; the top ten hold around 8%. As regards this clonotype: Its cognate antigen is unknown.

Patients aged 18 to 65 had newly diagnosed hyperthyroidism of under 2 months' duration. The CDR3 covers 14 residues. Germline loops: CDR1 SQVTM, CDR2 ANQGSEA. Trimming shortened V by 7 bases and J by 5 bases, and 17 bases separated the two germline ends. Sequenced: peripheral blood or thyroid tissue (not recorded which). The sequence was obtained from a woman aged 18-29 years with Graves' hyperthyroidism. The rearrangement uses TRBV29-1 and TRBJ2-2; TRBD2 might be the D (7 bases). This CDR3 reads CSGEGGGMTGELFF. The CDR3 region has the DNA TGCAGCGGGGAAGGGGGAGGGATGACCGGGGAGCTGTTTTTT.